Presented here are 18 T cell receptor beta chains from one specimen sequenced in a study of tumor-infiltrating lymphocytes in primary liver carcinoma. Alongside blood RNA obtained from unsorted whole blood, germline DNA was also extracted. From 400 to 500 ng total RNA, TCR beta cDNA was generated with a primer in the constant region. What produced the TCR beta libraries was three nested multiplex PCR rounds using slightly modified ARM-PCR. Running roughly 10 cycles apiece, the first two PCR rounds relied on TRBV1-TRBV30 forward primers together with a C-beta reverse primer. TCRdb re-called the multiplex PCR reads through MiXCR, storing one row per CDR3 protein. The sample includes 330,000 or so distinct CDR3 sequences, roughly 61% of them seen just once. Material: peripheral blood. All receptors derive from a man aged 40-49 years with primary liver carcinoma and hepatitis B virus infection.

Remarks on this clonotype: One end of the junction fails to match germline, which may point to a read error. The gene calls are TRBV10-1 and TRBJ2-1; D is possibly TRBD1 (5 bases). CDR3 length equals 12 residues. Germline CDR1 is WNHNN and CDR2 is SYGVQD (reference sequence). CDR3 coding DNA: TGCGCCAGTGGACAATCCTACAATGAGCTGTACTTC. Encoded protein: CASGQSYNELYF.

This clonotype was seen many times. CDR3 region: CASSQQVSTDTQYF. CDR3 coding DNA: TGCGCCAGCAGCCAGCAGGTCAGCACAGATACGCAGTATTTT. The J gene is TRBJ2-3, the V gene TRBV4-3; no firm D call. Germline-derived CDR1 and CDR2 are LGHNA and YSLEER. Trimming cost V 3 bases and J 0 bases, with 7 bases left between them. This CDR3 is built from 14 residues.

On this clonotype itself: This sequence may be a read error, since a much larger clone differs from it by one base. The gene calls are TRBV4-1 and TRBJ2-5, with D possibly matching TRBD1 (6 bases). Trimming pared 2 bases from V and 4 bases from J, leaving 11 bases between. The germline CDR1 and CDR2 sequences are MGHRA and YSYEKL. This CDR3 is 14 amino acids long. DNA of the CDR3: TGCGCCAGCAGCCAATCAGGACAGATAGAGACCCAGTACTTC. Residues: CASSQSGQIETQYF.

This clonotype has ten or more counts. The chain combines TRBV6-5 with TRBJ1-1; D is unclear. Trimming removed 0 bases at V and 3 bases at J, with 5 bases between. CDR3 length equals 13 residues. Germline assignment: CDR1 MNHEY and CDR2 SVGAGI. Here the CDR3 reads CASSYSRDTEAFF. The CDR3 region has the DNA TGTGCCAGCAGTTACTCAAGGGACACTGAAGCTTTCTTT.

CDR3 sequence: CASRLAGWETEAFF. CDR3 nucleotides: TGTGCCAGCAGATTAGCAGGGTGGGAGACTGAAGCTTTCTTT. V is TRBV6-5 and J is TRBJ1-1, with D possibly being TRBD1 (5 bases). Trimming took off 6 bases at V and 5 bases at J, with 16 bases between the two ends. This CDR3 has 14 amino acids. CDR1 and CDR2 (germline): MNHEY, SVGAGI.

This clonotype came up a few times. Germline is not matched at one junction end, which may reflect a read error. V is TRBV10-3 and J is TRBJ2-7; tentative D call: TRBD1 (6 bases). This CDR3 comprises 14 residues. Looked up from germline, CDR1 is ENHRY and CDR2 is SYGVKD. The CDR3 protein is CAISETGQSYGQYF. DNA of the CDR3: TGTGCCATCAGTGAGACGGGACAATCTTACGGGCAGTACTTC.

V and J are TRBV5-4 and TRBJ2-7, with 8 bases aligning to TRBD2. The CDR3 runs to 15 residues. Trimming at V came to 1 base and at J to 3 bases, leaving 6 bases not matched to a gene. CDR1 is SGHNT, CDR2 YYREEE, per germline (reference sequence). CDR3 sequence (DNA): TGTGCCAGCAGCTTGAGTGTCGGGAGGGTCTACGAGCAGTACTTC. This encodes CASSLSVGRVYEQYF.

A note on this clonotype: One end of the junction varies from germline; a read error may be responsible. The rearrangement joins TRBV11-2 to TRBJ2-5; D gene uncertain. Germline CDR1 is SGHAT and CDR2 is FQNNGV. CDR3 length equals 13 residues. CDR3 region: CVSSLVGGETQYF. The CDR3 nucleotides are TGTGTCAGCAGCTTAGTAGGCGGAGAGACCCAGTACTTC.

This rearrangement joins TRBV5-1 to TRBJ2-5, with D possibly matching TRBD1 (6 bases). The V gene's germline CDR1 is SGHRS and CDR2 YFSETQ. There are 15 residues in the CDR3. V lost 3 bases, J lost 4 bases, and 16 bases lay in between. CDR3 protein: CASSWGPGRGETQYF. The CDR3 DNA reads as TGCGCCAGCAGCTGGGGGCCAGGGCGTGGAGAGACCCAGTACTTC.

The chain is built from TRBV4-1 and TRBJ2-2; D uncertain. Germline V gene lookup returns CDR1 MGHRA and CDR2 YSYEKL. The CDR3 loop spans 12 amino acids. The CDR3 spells CASCQEAGELFF. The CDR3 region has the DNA TGCGCTAGCTGCCAAGAAGCCGGGGAGCTGTTTTTT.

CDR3 DNA sequence: TGTGCCATCAACTTCAGGGGGCGAACTGAAGCTTTCTTT. This sequence encodes CAINFRGRTEAFF. The chain couples TRBV11-2 to TRBJ1-1; 8 nucleotides match TRBD1. Trimming cost V 10 bases and J 5 bases; bases outside gene matches: 9. Germline lookup yields CDR1 SGHAT and CDR2 FQNNGV. The CDR3 is 13 amino acids.

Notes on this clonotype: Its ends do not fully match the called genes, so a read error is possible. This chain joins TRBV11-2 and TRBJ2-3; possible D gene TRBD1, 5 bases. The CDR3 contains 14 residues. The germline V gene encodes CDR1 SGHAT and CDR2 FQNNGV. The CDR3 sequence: CASSLGDSTGTQYF. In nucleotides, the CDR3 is TGTGCCAGCAGCTTAGGTGACAGCACAGGTACGCAATATTTT.

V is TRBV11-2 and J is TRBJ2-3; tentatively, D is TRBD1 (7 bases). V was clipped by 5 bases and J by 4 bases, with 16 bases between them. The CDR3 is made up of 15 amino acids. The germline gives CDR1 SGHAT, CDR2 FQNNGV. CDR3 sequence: CASSLRGARSDTQYF. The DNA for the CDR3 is TGTGCCAGCAGCCTCAGGGGGGCGAGGTCAGATACGCAGTATTTT. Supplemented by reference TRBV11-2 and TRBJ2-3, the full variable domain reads EAGVAQSPRYKIIEKRQSVAFWCNPISGHATLYWYQQILGQGPKLLIQFQNNGVVDDSQLPKDRFSAERLKGVDSTLKIQPAKLEDSAVYLCASSLRGARSDTQYFGPGTRLTVL.

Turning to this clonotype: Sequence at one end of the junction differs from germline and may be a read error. The CDR3 bases are TGTGTCAGCAGCTTAGGACCCGGGGGGGGGAATGAGCAGTTCTTC. Protein product: CVSSLGPGGGNEQFF. This chain connects TRBV11-2 to TRBJ2-1, with 8 bases matching TRBD2. Germline CDR1 SGHAT, CDR2 FQNNGV. This CDR3 has 15 residues. Together with reference TRBV11-2 and TRBJ2-1, the CDR3 gives the full variable domain: EAGVAQSPRYKIIEKRQSVAFWCNPISGHATLYWYQQILGQGPKLLIQFQNNGVVDDSQLPKDRFSAERLKGVDSTLKIQPAKLEDSAVYLCVSSLGPGGGNEQFFGPGTRLTVL.

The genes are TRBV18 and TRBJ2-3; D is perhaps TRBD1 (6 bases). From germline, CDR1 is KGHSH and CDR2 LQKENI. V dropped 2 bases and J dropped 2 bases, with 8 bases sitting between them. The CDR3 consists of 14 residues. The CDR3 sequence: CASSPTGFTDTQYF. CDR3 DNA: TGTGCCAGCTCACCAACAGGGTTCACAGATACGCAGTATTTT.

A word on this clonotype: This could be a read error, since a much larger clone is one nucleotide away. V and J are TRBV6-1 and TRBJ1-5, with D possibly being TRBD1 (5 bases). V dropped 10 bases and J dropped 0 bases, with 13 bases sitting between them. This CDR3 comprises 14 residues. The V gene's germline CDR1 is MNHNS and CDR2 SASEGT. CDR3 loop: CAIRSGYSNQPQHF. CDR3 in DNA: TGTGCCATCAGGTCAGGGTATAGCAATCAGCCCCAGCATTTT.

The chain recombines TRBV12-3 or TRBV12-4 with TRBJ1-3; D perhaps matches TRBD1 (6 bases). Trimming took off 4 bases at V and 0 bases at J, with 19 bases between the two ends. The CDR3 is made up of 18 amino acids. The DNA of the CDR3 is TGTGCCAGCAGTTCGCCTCGGACAGCACTGGACTCTGGAAACACCATATATTTT. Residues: CASSSPRTALDSGNTIYF.

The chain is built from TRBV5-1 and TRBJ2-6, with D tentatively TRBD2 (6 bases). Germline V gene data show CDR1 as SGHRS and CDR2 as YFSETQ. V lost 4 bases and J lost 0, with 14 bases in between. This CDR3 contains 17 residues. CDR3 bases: TGCGCCAGCAGCCAACTAGGAGCGGGCTCTGGGGCCAACGTCCTGACTTTC. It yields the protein CASSQLGAGSGANVLTF.